The TCR beta chain under discussion was sequenced for a study of Ad26.COV2.S vaccination and SARS-CoV-2 variants. Study as a whole: The authors gave Ad26.COV2.S intramuscularly, either once or twice 56 days apart. Study-level findings and limits: Analyses of TCR breadth and depth may have underestimated total T cell responses.

This clone was picked up a small number of times. The antigen remains unidentified. Germline values: CDR1 KGHSH, CDR2 LQKENI. Trimming removed 2 bases from V and 2 bases from J, with 12 bases in between. CDR3 length equals 15 residues. Documented treatment: approximately 18 received Ad26.COV2.S at low or high dose, single or two shots; roughly five received placebo; per-sample allocation not given. Samples came from day 63 after the first vaccine or placebo injection. Sequenced by immunoSEQ multiplex PCR; TCRdb stores in-frame clones only, minus some. The table lists 250,000 to 300,000 clones, over 75% of them singletons.

V gene TRBV18 combines with J gene TRBJ1-1; D is unresolved. The receptor's source is a person between 18 and 65 years old who received the Ad26.COV2.S COVID-19 vaccine or a placebo. The material was peripheral blood, obtained in a trial of Ad26.COV2.S vaccine versus placebo. In DNA form, the CDR3 reads TGTGCCAGCTCACCAAGGGCTGATACTAACACTGAAGCTTTCTTT. Amino acid sequence: CASSPRADTNTEAFF.